The sequence of this TCR beta chain was determined in a study of blood T cell repertoires in COVID-19. The CDR3 runs 17 residues. Germline-derived CDR1 and CDR2 are LNHDA and SQIVND (reference sequence). Germline trimming cut 6 bases from V and 0 bases from J; bases unmatched to any gene: 11. Produced via immunoSEQ multiplex PCR; TCRdb's table is partial and in-frame only. The sample records some 180,000 clones, around nine tenths being singletons. The material sequenced was peripheral blood. The chain couples TRBV19 to TRBJ1-3; 7 bases align to TRBD1. The TCR was taken from a man in his forties or fifties with acute or convalescent COVID-19. CDR3 residues: CASSYHGQENSGNTIYF. Here the CDR3 DNA reads TGTGCCAGTAGCTACCACGGACAGGAGAACTCTGGAAACACCATATATTTT.